This T cell receptor beta chain is from a study of shared clonotypes between healthy human individuals. Study-wide background: Each donor had three CD4 naive, three CD4 memory, two CD8 naive and one CD8 memory plate. General study results and limits: The authors expected sequencing depth to affect clonotype sharing among donors. Generally, naive subsets (rather than memory subsets) showed larger estimated richness.

Trimming took off 4 bases at V and 3 bases at J, with 6 bases between the two ends. This CDR3 is built from 12 residues. CDR1 KGHSH and CDR2 LQKENI come from the germline V gene. Some clones are missing from TCRdb's copy, which holds only in-frame ones; the method was immunoSEQ multiplex PCR. The sample holds approximately 2.3 million clones, about 92% seen once. A word on this clone: Its antigen is not identified.

Sequenced material: naive CD4+ T cells from PBMCs. Noted subset: CD45RA+ positively selected. The J gene is TRBJ1-1, the V gene TRBV18; possible D gene TRBD1, 6 bases. The TCR was taken from a man between 18 and 29 years old in good health. Some clones in this sample may be carry-over from other donors' samples. This CDR3 reads CASSRQDTEAFF. CDR3 bases: TGTGCCAGCTCACGACAGGACACTGAAGCTTTCTTT.